These 12 T cell receptor beta chains came from one sample sequenced in a study of early T cells in non-severe SARS-CoV-2 infection. One entry per CDR3 protein, called by TCRdb with MiXCR from the 5' RACE reads. Here the sample spans about 130,000 distinct CDR3 sequences, about 15% being singletons. Material: whole blood. All receptors derive from an adult who was a healthcare worker with PCR-confirmed SARS-CoV-2 infection or an uninfected control (not recorded which).

This clonotype was detected ten times or more. The J gene is TRBJ2-5, the V gene TRBV4-1; unclear D gene. V lost 1 base to trimming and J lost 1 base, with 10 bases between them. Looked up from germline, CDR1 is MGHRA and CDR2 is YSYEKL. The CDR3 has 15 amino acids. CDR3 region: CASSQGPTSQETQYF. CDR3 bases: TGCGCCAGCAGCCAAGGACCGACGAGCCAAGAGACCCAGTACTTC.

This clonotype was seen a handful of times. This chain uses TRBV19 with TRBJ2-2, with 11 bases lining up with TRBD1. From germline, CDR1 is LNHDA and CDR2 SQIVND (reference sequence). Trimming removed 7 bases from V and 5 bases from J; junction bases left unmatched: 12. This CDR3 is 17 amino acids long. The CDR3 sequence: CASTPLKGQGGTGELFF. The CDR3 DNA is TGTGCCAGTACCCCGTTGAAGGGACAGGGGGGGACCGGGGAGCTGTTTTTT.

The V call is TRBV29-1, the J call TRBJ1-5; no definite D call. Germline assignment: CDR1 SQVTM and CDR2 ANQGSEA. This CDR3 has 13 amino acids. The V gene lost 7 bases and the J gene lost 0 bases, with 10 bases spanning the gap. The CDR3 region has the DNA TGCAGCGCGAGGACTAATAGCAATCAGCCCCAGCATTTT. The encoded protein is CSARTNSNQPQHF.

The chain combines TRBV7-9 with TRBJ2-5; 8 bases are a match to TRBD1. V gave up 3 bases and J gave up 9 bases; unmatched junction bases: 12. The CDR3 has 15 amino acids. The germline V gene encodes CDR1 SEHNR and CDR2 FQNEAQ (reference sequence). CDR3 DNA: TGTGCCAGCAGCTTTTCCGGAGACAGGGGCCAGTCCCAGTACTTC. Translating it yields CASSFSGDRGQSQYF.

The chain is built from TRBV10-3 and TRBJ2-7, with D maybe TRBD2 (6 bases). The CDR3 spans 12 residues. V was shortened by 11 bases and J by 4 bases, with 15 bases between the two germline ends. CDR1 is ENHRY and CDR2 is SYGVKD in the germline V gene. CDR3 DNA sequence: TGTGCCGTCGTTTCGAGCGGGTACGAGCAGTACTTC. This gives the protein CAVVSSGYEQYF.

The chain employs TRBV13 and TRBJ1-5; no firm D call. V was clipped by 0 bases and J by 1 base, with 7 bases between them. The CDR3 spans 15 residues. Per the germline V gene, CDR1 is PRHDT and CDR2 is FYEKMQ (reference sequence). Here the CDR3 DNA reads TGTGCCAGCAGCTTAGGAGGAGCGAGCAATCAGCCCCAGCATTTT. Amino acid sequence: CASSLGGASNQPQHF. Drawing the rest from reference TRBV13 and TRBJ1-5, the complete variable domain is AAGVIQSPRHLIKEKRETATLKCYPIPRHDTVYWYQQGPGQDPQFLISFYEKMQSDKGSIPDRFSAQQFSDYHSELNMSSLELGDSALYFCASSLGGASNQPQHFGDGTRLSIL.

CDR3 region: CASSLDRGLSGELFF. CDR3 nucleotide sequence: TGTGCCAGCAGCTTGGACAGGGGGCTGTCCGGGGAGCTGTTTTTT. The chain recombines TRBV6-1 with TRBJ2-2; 11 nucleotides agree with TRBD1. With 6 bases clipped from V and 6 bases from J, the junction kept 6 bases outside the gene matches. CDR3 length: 15 residues. In germline, CDR1 is MNHNS, CDR2 SASEGT.

This clonotype turned up a few times. This chain uses TRBV7-9 with TRBJ1-5; no reliable D call. The CDR3 runs 12 residues. V was clipped by 1 base and J by 7 bases, with 5 bases between them. CDR1 and CDR2 from the germline V gene are SEHNR and FQNEAQ (reference sequence). CDR3 coding DNA: TGTGCCAGCAGCTTAGGGAAGCAGCCCCAGCATTTT. Protein sequence: CASSLGKQPQHF.

This clonotype was recorded a few times. J is TRBJ1-5 and V is TRBV12-3 or TRBV12-4, with D unclear. This CDR3 comprises 14 residues. V was trimmed by 6 bases and J by 7 bases, leaving 16 bases between them. The CDR3 bases are TGTGCCAGCAGCCCAGACGGGTCCGGGCAGCCCCAGCATTTT. This translates into CASSPDGSGQPQHF.

J is TRBJ2-7 and V is TRBV7-3, with 9 bases fitting TRBD1. V was clipped by 5 bases and J by 5 bases; unmatched bases: 7. Per the germline V gene, CDR1 is SGHTA and CDR2 is FQGTGA. The CDR3 runs to 14 residues. CDR3: CASSPGTGHHEQYF. CDR3 DNA: TGTGCCAGCAGCCCCGGGACAGGGCACCACGAGCAGTACTTC.

This clonotype was detected many times. The rearrangement links TRBV13 to TRBJ1-1; D may be TRBD1 (5 bases). The ends were cut back, 5 bases at V and 3 bases at J, with 16 bases in the middle. The V gene's germline CDR1 is PRHDT and CDR2 FYEKMQ (reference sequence). CDR3 length equals 15 residues. DNA for the CDR3: TGTGCCAGCAGCATCCGGGGCCCTAGATACACTGAAGCTTTCTTT. Residues: CASSIRGPRYTEAFF.

This clonotype has ten or more counts. The rearrangement uses TRBV7-9 and TRBJ2-7, with TRBD2 identical over 9 bases. The germline V gene encodes CDR1 SEHNR and CDR2 FQNEAQ (reference sequence). This CDR3 contains 15 residues. V shed 4 bases and J 6 bases; nucleotides not matched to a gene: 10. CDR3 amino acids: CASSSLAGAPVEQYF. The DNA for the CDR3 is TGTGCCAGCAGCTCCTTAGCGGGGGCGCCTGTCGAGCAGTACTTC.